These T cell receptor beta chains were read from a single sample in a study of beta chain features in type 1 diabetes. Using immunoSEQ multiplex PCR, the repertoire was profiled, and TCRdb retains in-frame clones only, with some absent. The table records about 660,000 clones, about 14% of them present only once. The sample taken for sequencing was naive CD4+ T cells from blood. The receptors originated from a man between 18 and 29 years old with type 1 diabetes. Each CDR3 is given with its conserved first and last residue. Fields, in order: D gene, V gene, J gene, clone size, CDR3 DNA, CDR3 protein. D genes are given only for firm matches. Only part of the rows carry a size: once, few, many, or a class if the clone is expanded.

D: TRBD1; V: TRBV4-1; J: TRBJ2-1; size: few; DNA: TGCGCCAGCAGATATATCGGGACAGCTACTTACAATGAGCAGTTCTTC; CDR3: CASRYIGTATYNEQFF
D: TRBD1; V: TRBV23-1; J: TRBJ2-2; size: few; DNA: TGCGCCAGCAGGATGGACAGGGGGGACACCGGGGAGCTGTTTTTT; CDR3: CASRMDRGDTGELFF
D: NA; V: TRBV5-4; J: TRBJ1-2; size: NA; DNA: TGTGCCAGCAGCCCCGGGATTAGGGGCTACACCTTC; CDR3: CASSPGIRGYTF
D: TRBD1; V: TRBV23-1; J: TRBJ2-7; size: NA; DNA: TGCGCCAGCAGTCCATGGGACAGAGACTACGAGCAGTACTTC; CDR3: CASSPWDRDYEQYF
D: TRBD2; V: TRBV2; J: TRBJ2-5; size: few; DNA: TGTGCCAGCAGTGAAATAGCGGGGGACGAGACCCAGTACTTC; CDR3: CASSEIAGDETQYF
D: TRBD2; V: TRBV7-3; J: TRBJ2-1; size: NA; DNA: TGTGCCAGCAGCTTACCTACTAGCGGGCCCTACAATGAGCAGTTCTTC; CDR3: CASSLPTSGPYNEQFF
D: NA; V: TRBV4-2; J: TRBJ1-6; size: NA; DNA: TGTGCCAGCAGCCAAGACCAGGCTCGGAGCTCCTATAATTCACCCCTCCACTTT; CDR3: CASSQDQARSSYNSPLHF
D: NA; V: TRBV30; J: TRBJ1-2; size: NA; DNA: TGTGCCTGGAGTACAGGGACTAACTATGGCTACACCTTC; CDR3: CAWSTGTNYGYTF
D: TRBD1; V: TRBV29-1; J: TRBJ2-5; size: NA; DNA: TGCAGCGTGCTGGGACAGAAAGAGACCCAGTACTTC; CDR3: CSVLGQKETQYF
D: TRBD1; V: TRBV30; J: TRBJ1-5; size: NA; DNA: TGTGCCAGGGACAGGGGTTTGGGCCAGCCCCAGCATTTT; CDR3: CARDRGLGQPQHF
D: TRBD1; V: TRBV4-2; J: TRBJ2-7; size: few; DNA: TGTGCCAGCAGCCCGATCCAGGGGGCGGTCTACGAGCAGTACTTC; CDR3: CASSPIQGAVYEQYF
D: NA; V: TRBV6-6; J: TRBJ2-7; size: few; DNA: TGTGCCAGCAGTTACCCCCCGGGGGTCTCCTACGAGCAGTACTTC; CDR3: CASSYPPGVSYEQYF
D: NA; V: TRBV9; J: TRBJ2-7; size: NA; DNA: TGTGCCAGCAGCGTAGGAGGTCAGGGGTCCTACGAGCAGTACTTC; CDR3: CASSVGGQGSYEQYF
D: TRBD2; V: TRBV28; J: TRBJ2-1; size: few; DNA: TGTGCCAGCAGTTTAGCTAGCGGGAATTACAATGAGCAGTTCTTC; CDR3: CASSLASGNYNEQFF
D: NA; V: TRBV5-1; J: TRBJ2-3; size: few; DNA: TGCGCCAGCATCGACCCTCAGGGCGGCCCAGATACGCAGTATTTT; CDR3: CASIDPQGGPDTQYF
D: NA; V: TRBV11-2; J: TRBJ2-1; size: NA; DNA: TGTGCCAGCAGCACGATAACTGGGACAATTGAGCAGTTCTTC; CDR3: CASSTITGTIEQFF
D: NA; V: TRBV29-1; J: TRBJ1-2; size: NA; DNA: TGCAGCGTTGAATACGCGACAGGCGGTTACTGTGGCTACACCTTC; CDR3: CSVEYATGGYCGYTF
D: TRBD2; V: TRBV11-2; J: TRBJ2-7; size: few; DNA: TGTGCCAGCAGCCCCTGGACTAGCGGCTACGAGCAGTACTTC; CDR3: CASSPWTSGYEQYF
D: NA; V: TRBV30; J: TRBJ2-4; size: NA; DNA: TGTGCCTGGGGGGGGTTAGCCAAAAACATTCAGTACTTC; CDR3: CAWGGLAKNIQYF
D: NA; V: TRBV7-2; J: TRBJ2-3; size: few; DNA: TGTGCCAGCAGCTTCGATCTTTCCGCCCTAGGCGGGCAGTATTTT; CDR3: CASSFDLSALGGQYF
D: NA; V: TRBV2; J: TRBJ1-4; size: NA; DNA: TGTGCCAGCAGGGGTACTAATGAAAAACTGTTTTTT; CDR3: CASRGTNEKLFF
D: NA; V: TRBV7-9; J: TRBJ1-1; size: many; DNA: TGTGCCAGCAGCTTAGGGACAGCGAACACTGAAGCTTTCTTT; CDR3: CASSLGTANTEAFF
D: TRBD1; V: TRBV7-9; J: TRBJ2-7; size: few; DNA: TGTGCCAGCAGCGCTATACAGGGGTACGAGCAGTACTTC; CDR3: CASSAIQGYEQYF
D: TRBD1; V: TRBV7-8; J: TRBJ2-1; size: NA; DNA: TGTGCCAGCACCCTTAGTATCGGGACAGGGATGTACAATGAGCAGTTCTTC; CDR3: CASTLSIGTGMYNEQFF
D: NA; V: TRBV10-3; J: TRBJ2-1; size: NA; DNA: TGTGCCATCACCAGTAGGGAGTTCAATGAGCAGTTCTTC; CDR3: CAITSREFNEQFF
D: TRBD1; V: TRBV6-5; J: TRBJ1-2; size: NA; DNA: TGTGCCAGCAGCGTCCGGGACAGCTATGGCTACACCTTC; CDR3: CASSVRDSYGYTF
D: TRBD1; V: TRBV30; J: TRBJ2-1; size: NA; DNA: TGTGCCTGGAAAGAGGGACAGGCCTACAATGAGCAGTTCTTC; CDR3: CAWKEGQAYNEQFF
D: NA; V: TRBV30; J: TRBJ1-5; size: NA; DNA: TGTGCCTGGCAATCCGGGGGCAATCAGCCCCAGCATTTT; CDR3: CAWQSGGNQPQHF
D: TRBD2; V: TRBV5-6; J: TRBJ2-1; size: few; DNA: TGTGCCAGCAGGGGGTTGGTTGGGCAACTAGCGGGAAAGTACAATGAGCAGTTCTTC; CDR3: CASRGLVGQLAGKYNEQFF
D: NA; V: TRBV29-1; J: TRBJ2-3; size: few; DNA: TGCAGCGTTGAAGATGCGGGGAGCACAGATACGCAGTATTTT; CDR3: CSVEDAGSTDTQYF
D: NA; V: TRBV5-1; J: TRBJ2-5; size: NA; DNA: TGCGCCAGCAGCTTGGCCCCGGAGAGGTGGGAGACCCAGTACTTC; CDR3: CASSLAPERWETQYF
D: NA; V: TRBV10-3; J: TRBJ2-7; size: NA; DNA: TGTGCCATCAGTGAGCTGGAAGGGGCTATAAATCCGTACTTC; CDR3: CAISELEGAINPYF
D: TRBD2; V: TRBV27; J: TRBJ2-2; size: few; DNA: TGTGCCAGCAGGACACGGACTAGAACCGGGGAGCTGTTTTTT; CDR3: CASRTRTRTGELFF
D: NA; V: TRBV30; J: TRBJ2-6; size: few; DNA: TGTGCCTGGAAGCGTCCAGGTTCCCACTCTGGGGCCAACGTCCTGACTTTC; CDR3: CAWKRPGSHSGANVLTF
D: NA; V: TRBV2; J: TRBJ2-3; size: few; DNA: TGTGCCAGCAGTGAAGAGGGTCGCGGGGATACGCAGTATTTT; CDR3: CASSEEGRGDTQYF
D: NA; V: TRBV15; J: TRBJ1-1; size: NA; DNA: TGTGCCACCAGAGAAGGGACGAGAGCTGAAGCTTTCTTT; CDR3: CATREGTRAEAFF
D: NA; V: TRBV7-9; J: TRBJ2-7; size: few; DNA: TGTGCCAGCAGCCAACTAGTTTACGAGCAGTACTTC; CDR3: CASSQLVYEQYF
D: NA; V: TRBV19; J: TRBJ2-7; size: few; DNA: TGTGCCAGTAGTTTAGGAGGGATTTACTACGAGCAGTACTTC; CDR3: CASSLGGIYYEQYF
D: NA; V: TRBV7-9; J: TRBJ1-5; size: few; DNA: TGTGCCAGCAGCTTAGCTGGCAGGGACAATCAGCCCCAGCATTTT; CDR3: CASSLAGRDNQPQHF
D: TRBD2; V: TRBV30; J: TRBJ2-5; size: few; DNA: TGTGCCTGGTCTACCGGGACTAGCGGGGCGGCGGGTGAGACCCAGTACTTC; CDR3: CAWSTGTSGAAGETQYF
D: NA; V: TRBV9; J: TRBJ2-3; size: few; DNA: TGTGCCAGCAGCGACAGCACTACGCAGTATTTT; CDR3: CASSDSTTQYF
D: NA; V: TRBV10-3; J: TRBJ1-6; size: few; DNA: TGTGCCATCAGTGAGTCGGGGCAGGACAGCTCCTATAATTCACCCCTCCACTTT; CDR3: CAISESGQDSSYNSPLHF
D: TRBD2; V: TRBV7-9; J: TRBJ2-7; size: NA; DNA: TGTGCCAGCAGCTTGATTAGCGGGGTTCTCCCCTCCTACGAGCAGTACTTC; CDR3: CASSLISGVLPSYEQYF
D: NA; V: TRBV10-2; J: TRBJ2-5; size: few; DNA: TGCGCCAGCAGTGAGTGGGAGACCCAGTACTTC; CDR3: CASSEWETQYF
D: TRBD1; V: TRBV5-1; J: TRBJ2-3; size: NA; DNA: TGCGCCAGCACACCCGGGACAGGGGCCTTCACAGATACGCAGTATTTT; CDR3: CASTPGTGAFTDTQYF
D: TRBD1; V: TRBV6-1; J: TRBJ1-3; size: NA; DNA: TGTGCCAGCAGTGAGCGGGGAGGACAGGCCATATATTTT; CDR3: CASSERGGQAIYF
D: TRBD1; V: TRBV2; J: TRBJ1-1; size: few; DNA: TGTGCCAGCAGCCCTCGGACAGGGTTAACTGAAGCTTTCTTT; CDR3: CASSPRTGLTEAFF
D: NA; V: TRBV5-1; J: TRBJ2-5; size: few; DNA: TGCGCCAGCAGCTTAAACAAAGAGACCCAGTACTTC; CDR3: CASSLNKETQYF
D: NA; V: TRBV6-1; J: TRBJ2-6; size: NA; DNA: TGTGCCATCAGAACCTCTGGGGCCAACGTCCTGACTTTC; CDR3: CAIRTSGANVLTF
D: TRBD1; V: TRBV4-1; J: TRBJ2-4; size: NA; DNA: TGCGCCAGCAGCGCTAGCTTCACCGGGACAGGGTTGTACATTCAGTACTTC; CDR3: CASSASFTGTGLYIQYF
D: NA; V: TRBV12-5; J: TRBJ2-5; size: NA; DNA: TGTGCTAGTGGCATCACAGGGTTAGGAGAGACCCAGTACTTC; CDR3: CASGITGLGETQYF
D: TRBD2; V: TRBV5-1; J: TRBJ2-3; size: few; DNA: TGCGCCAGCAGGGGCTCAGCGGGGACCCCCACAGATACGCAGTATTTT; CDR3: CASRGSAGTPTDTQYF